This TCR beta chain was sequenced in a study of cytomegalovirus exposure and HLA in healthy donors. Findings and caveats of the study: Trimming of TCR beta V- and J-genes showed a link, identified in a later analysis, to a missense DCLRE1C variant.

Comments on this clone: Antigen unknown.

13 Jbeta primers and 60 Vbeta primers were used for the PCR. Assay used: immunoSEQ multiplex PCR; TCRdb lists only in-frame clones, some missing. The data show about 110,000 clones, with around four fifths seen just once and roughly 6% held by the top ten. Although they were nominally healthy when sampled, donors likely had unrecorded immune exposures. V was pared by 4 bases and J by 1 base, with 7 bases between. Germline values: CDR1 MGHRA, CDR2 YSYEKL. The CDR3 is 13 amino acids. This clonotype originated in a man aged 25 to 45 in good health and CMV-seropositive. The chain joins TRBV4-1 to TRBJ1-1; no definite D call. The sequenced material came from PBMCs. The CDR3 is CASSPGQNTEAFF. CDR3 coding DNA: TGCGCCAGCAGCCCAGGCCAGAACACTGAAGCTTTCTTT.